These 9 T cell receptor beta chains share one sample of origin, sequenced in a study of blood T cell repertoires in COVID-19. TCRdb's table, derived via immunoSEQ multiplex PCR, lists solely in-frame clones and lacks some. This sample carries 190,000 or so clones, more than 80% of them seen once, and the ten largest clones take over 0.95%. Sample: PBMCs or T cells enriched from blood (not recorded which). All receptors derive from a man younger than 45 who had recovered from COVID-19.

The V gene is TRBV2, the J gene TRBJ1-3; 8 nucleotides line up with TRBD1. The junction had 8 bases not matched to a gene; V was cut back by 4 bases and J by 3 bases. The CDR3 loop spans 16 amino acids. Germline V gene data show CDR1 as SNHLY and CDR2 as FYNNEI. The CDR3 sequence is CASSVSQGASGNTIYF. CDR3 sequence (DNA): TGTGCCAGCAGTGTGTCTCAGGGGGCAAGTGGAAACACCATATATTTT.

This chain links TRBV21-1 with TRBJ2-7; the table's D call, TRBD1, has no DNA check behind it. TRBV21-1 is an annotated pseudogene. This CDR3 is 16 amino acids long. CDR3 bases: TGTGCCAGCAGCAAATGTGACAGGGGGCGCGTATACGAGCAGTACTTC. It translates to CASSKCDRGRVYEQYF.

CDR3 loop: CASSRESSYEQYF. The CDR3 region has the DNA TGTGCCAGCAGTCGGGAGAGCTCCTACGAGCAGTACTTC. This chain uses TRBV6-2 or TRBV6-3 with TRBJ2-7, with D maybe TRBD2 (6 bases). The CDR3 is 13 residues long. The germline V gene encodes CDR1 MNHEY and CDR2 SVGEGT. V was cut by 5 bases and J by 0 bases, with 8 bases left in between.

A remark on this clone: In the same sample, other DNA sequences code for this CDR3. CDR3 sequence: CASSLAGQPQHF. The CDR3 region has the DNA TGTGCCAGCAGCTTAGCGGGGCAGCCCCAGCATTTT. The chain is built from TRBV11-2 and TRBJ1-5; D is undetermined. The germline V gene has CDR1 SGHAT and CDR2 FQNNGV. This CDR3 is 12 amino acids long. V gave up 1 base and J gave up 7 bases, with 5 bases separating them.

This chain links TRBV20-1 with TRBJ2-5; no definite D call. This CDR3 is 14 amino acids long. The ends were cut back, 3 bases at V and 2 bases at J, with 13 bases in the middle. Germline values: CDR1 DFQATT, CDR2 SNEGSKA (reference sequence). The CDR3 nucleotides are TGCAGTGCTAGTATCCCAACTAAACAAGAGACCCAGTACTTC. Residues: CSASIPTKQETQYF.

This chain connects TRBV7-9 to TRBJ2-5; D not certain. Looked up from germline, CDR1 is SEHNR and CDR2 is FQNEAQ (reference sequence). CDR3 size: 15 residues. Deletions cut 1 base from V and 2 bases from J, with 11 bases between. The CDR3 sequence is CASSLGTLVQETQYF. CDR3 sequence (DNA): TGTGCCAGCAGCTTAGGAACCCTAGTACAAGAGACCCAGTACTTC.

The V and J genes are TRBV7-7 and TRBJ2-2; unclear D gene. CDR1 is SSHAT, CDR2 FNYEAQ, per germline (reference sequence). Trimming took off 4 bases at V and 6 bases at J, with 12 bases between the two ends. This CDR3 contains 14 residues. In DNA form, the CDR3 reads TGTGCCAGCAGCTCCGCGTCGAGAGCCGGGGAGCTGTTTTTT. Translation gives CASSSASRAGELFF.

V is TRBV4-3 and J is TRBJ2-3, with D unresolved. The germline V gene encodes CDR1 LGHNA and CDR2 YSLEER. This CDR3 spans 15 amino acids. Trimming pared 2 bases from V and 0 bases from J, leaving 9 bases between. The CDR3 sequence is CASSQQTTSTDTQYF. CDR3 DNA: TGCGCCAGCAGCCAACAGACAACCAGCACAGATACGCAGTATTTT.

This clone occurred once. The V call is TRBV6-5, the J call TRBJ2-7; weak D call: TRBD2 (5 bases). With 8 bases removed from V and 4 bases from J, the gap between germline ends came to 15 bases. Germline CDR1 is MNHEY and CDR2 is SVGAGI. The CDR3 runs 13 residues. This CDR3 is CASGVGGGYEQYF. The CDR3 bases are TGTGCCAGCGGGGTAGGAGGAGGTTACGAGCAGTACTTC.